Each of the 4 T cell receptor beta chains below was sequenced from the same sample in a study of graft-versus-host responses after intestinal transplantation. These receptors' antigens are unknown. TCRdb keeps only in-frame clones here, not all; method: immunoSEQ multiplex PCR. The table has some 84,000 clones, roughly four fifths seen once; the top ten hold more than 0.8%. The specimen was unstimulated CD4+ T cells sorted from spleen or lymph node cells, collected before intestinal transplant. These receptors originate from a human donor who received an intestinal transplant.

The V call is TRBV10-3, the J call TRBJ2-3; D uncertain. The germline V gene has CDR1 ENHRY and CDR2 SYGVKD. V was shortened by 5 bases and J by 0 bases, with 3 bases between the two germline ends. The CDR3 is made up of 12 amino acids. CDR3 sequence (DNA): TGTGCCATCAGTCCTAGCACAGATACGCAGTATTTT. This encodes CAISPSTDTQYF.

The chain uses TRBV25-1 and TRBJ1-1; no reliable D call. Germline assignment: CDR1 MGHDK and CDR2 SYGVNS. V was trimmed by 3 bases and J by 1 base, leaving 3 bases between them. This CDR3 has 12 amino acids. The DNA of the CDR3 is TGTGCCAGCAGTGACAGGAACACTGAAGCTTTCTTT. Translation: CASSDRNTEAFF.

The chain links TRBV18 to TRBJ2-1; possible D gene TRBD2, 5 bases. This CDR3 region has 12 residues. Germline CDR1 is KGHSH and CDR2 is LQKENI. The V end lost 3 bases, the J end lost 9 bases, and 9 bases lay between the germline ends. CDR3 nucleotides: TGTGCCAGCTCACCCGAGGGTGGTGAGCAGTTCTTC. It is translated as CASSPEGGEQFF. Full variable domain (remainder filled in from reference TRBV18 and TRBJ2-1): NAGVMQNPRHLVRRRGQEARLRCSPMKGHSHVYWYRQLPEEGLKFMVYLQKENIIDESGMPKERFSAEFPKEGPSILRIQQVVRGDSAAYFCASSPEGGEQFFGPGTRLTVL.

The chain has TRBV11-2 and TRBJ2-5, with D tentatively TRBD2 (5 bases). Germline CDR1 reads SGHAT; CDR2 reads FQNNGV. This CDR3 contains 15 residues. Trimming left V 1 base short and J 1 base short, with 10 bases between. The CDR3 region has the DNA TGTGCCAGCAGCTTAGCGGGATCGCCCCAAGAGACCCAGTACTTC. The encoded protein is CASSLAGSPQETQYF.